This T cell receptor (beta chain) was sequenced in a study of control samples from healthy donors and cancer patients. Data came from immunoSEQ multiplex PCR; TCRdb stores just in-frame clones and leaves some out. The sample yields roughly 100,000 clones, more than 85% seen once. Per germline, CDR1 KGHSH and CDR2 LQKENI. V was cut by 7 bases and J by 6 bases, with 17 bases left in between. The CDR3 has 14 residues. The source of this sequence is a woman aged 45-60 years in good health. The J gene is TRBJ2-3, the V gene TRBV18, with D perhaps matching TRBD1 (6 bases). The sample consisted of blood. This CDR3 reads CASLSTGLGDTQYF. As DNA, the CDR3 is TGTGCCAGCTTATCCACAGGGCTCGGCGATACGCAGTATTTT.